This T cell receptor beta chain came from a study of shared clonotypes between healthy human individuals. The wider study: The cohort had two women and a few men, ages 18 to 49. Three CD4 naive, three CD4 memory, two CD8 naive and one CD8 memory plate were used per donor.

Germline assignment: CDR1 SQVTM and CDR2 ANQGSEA. This CDR3 region has 14 residues. Trimming cost V 4 bases and J 4 bases; bases outside gene matches: 7. Per sorted-subset replicate PCR, input was approximately 0.2 ug DNA, representing around 29,000 T cell genomes. Methods used by the authors: ImmunoSEQ yielded junction-only sequences lacking quality scores, so filtering differed. Measured with immunoSEQ multiplex PCR; TCRdb has only the in-frame clones, and not every one. V and J calls and clone size are copied from that table; D and trimming were computed from the DNA. The table shows fewer than 1.6 million clones, with approximately 98.5% occurring only once.

V is TRBV29-1 and J is TRBJ2-7; 10 bases are shared with TRBD2. This clonotype originated in a man aged 30 to 39 in good health. Sequenced sample: naive CD4+ T cells sorted from blood. Described subset: CD45RA+ positively selected. CDR3: CSVARLAGAYEQYF. The CDR3 DNA sequence: TGCAGCGTTGCCAGACTAGCGGGTGCTTACGAGCAGTACTTC.